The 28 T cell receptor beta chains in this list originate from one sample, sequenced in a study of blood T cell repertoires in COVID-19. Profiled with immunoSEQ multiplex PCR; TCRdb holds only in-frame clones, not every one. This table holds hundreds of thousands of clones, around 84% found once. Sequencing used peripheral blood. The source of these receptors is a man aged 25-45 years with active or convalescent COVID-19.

CDR3 bases: TGTGCCAGCAGTCTGCCGGGACAGATTGAAGCTTTCTTT. Its protein is CASSLPGQIEAFF. The chain recombines TRBV28 with TRBJ1-1, with 7 nucleotides matching TRBD1. In germline, CDR1 is MDHEN, CDR2 SYDVKM. J lost 7 bases, V lost 5 bases, and 7 bases had no gene match. This CDR3 spans 13 amino acids.

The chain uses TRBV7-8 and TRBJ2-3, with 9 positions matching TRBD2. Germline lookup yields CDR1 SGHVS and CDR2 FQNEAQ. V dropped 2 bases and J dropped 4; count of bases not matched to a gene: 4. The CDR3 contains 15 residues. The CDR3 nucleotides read TGTGCCAGCAGCTTACGCGGGGGGGTGGCAGATACGCAGTATTTT. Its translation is CASSLRGGVADTQYF. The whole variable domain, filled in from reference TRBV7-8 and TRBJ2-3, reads GAGVSQSPRYKVAKRGQDVALRCDPISGHVSLFWYQQALGQGPEFLTYFQNEAQLDKSGLPSDRFFAERPEGSVSTLKIQRTQQEDSAVYLCASSLRGGVADTQYFGPGTRLTVL.

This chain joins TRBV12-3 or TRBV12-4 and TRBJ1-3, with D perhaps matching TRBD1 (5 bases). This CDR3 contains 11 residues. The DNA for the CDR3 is TGTGGTGAAGGGGCTGGAAACACCATATATTTT. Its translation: CGEGAGNTIYF.

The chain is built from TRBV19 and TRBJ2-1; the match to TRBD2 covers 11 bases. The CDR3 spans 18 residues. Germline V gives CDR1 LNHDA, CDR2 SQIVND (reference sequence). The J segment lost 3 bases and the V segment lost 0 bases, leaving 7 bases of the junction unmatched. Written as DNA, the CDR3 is TGTGCCAGTAGTATAGATGGCCCGGGACTAGCGGACTACAATGAGCAGTTCTTC. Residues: CASSIDGPGLADYNEQFF.

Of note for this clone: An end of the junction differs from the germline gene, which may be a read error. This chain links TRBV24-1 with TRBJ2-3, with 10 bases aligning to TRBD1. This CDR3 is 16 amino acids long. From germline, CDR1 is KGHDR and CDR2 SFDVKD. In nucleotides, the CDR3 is TGTGCCACCAGTTTGACAGGACAGGGGGTAACAGATAGGCAGTATTTT. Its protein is CATSLTGQGVTDRQYF.

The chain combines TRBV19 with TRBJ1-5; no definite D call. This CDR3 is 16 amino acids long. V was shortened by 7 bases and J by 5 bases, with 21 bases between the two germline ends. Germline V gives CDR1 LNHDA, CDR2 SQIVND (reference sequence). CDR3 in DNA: TGTGCCAGTATAAAAAGGCATGCGGGCAGAGATCAGCCCCAGCATTTT. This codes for CASIKRHAGRDQPQHF.

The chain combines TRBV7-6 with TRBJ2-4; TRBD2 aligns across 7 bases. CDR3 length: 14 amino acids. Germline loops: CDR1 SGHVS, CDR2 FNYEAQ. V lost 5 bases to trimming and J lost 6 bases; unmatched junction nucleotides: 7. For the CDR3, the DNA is TGTGCCAGCAGCCCGGGGAGCGGGACAAACATTCAGTACTTC. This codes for CASSPGSGTNIQYF.

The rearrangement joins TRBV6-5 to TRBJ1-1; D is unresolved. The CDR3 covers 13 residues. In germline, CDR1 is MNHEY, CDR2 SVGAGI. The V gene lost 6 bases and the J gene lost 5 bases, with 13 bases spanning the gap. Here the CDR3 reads CASSHPGNTEAFF. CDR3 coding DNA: TGTGCCAGCAGCCACCCAGGTAATACTGAAGCTTTCTTT.

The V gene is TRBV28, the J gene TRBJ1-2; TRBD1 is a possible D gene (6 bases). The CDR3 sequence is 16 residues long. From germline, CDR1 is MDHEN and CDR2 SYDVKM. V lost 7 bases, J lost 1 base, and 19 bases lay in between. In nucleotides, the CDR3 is TGTGCCAGCACCCCCTGGGGGACAAGCTTTAACTATGGCTACACCTTC. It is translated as CASTPWGTSFNYGYTF.

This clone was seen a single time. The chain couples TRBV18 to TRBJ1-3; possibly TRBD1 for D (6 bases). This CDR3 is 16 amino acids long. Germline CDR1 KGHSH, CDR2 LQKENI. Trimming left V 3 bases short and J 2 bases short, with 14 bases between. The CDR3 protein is CASSPSGQSAGNTIYF. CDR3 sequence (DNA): TGTGCCAGCTCACCGTCAGGACAGTCTGCTGGAAACACCATATATTTT.

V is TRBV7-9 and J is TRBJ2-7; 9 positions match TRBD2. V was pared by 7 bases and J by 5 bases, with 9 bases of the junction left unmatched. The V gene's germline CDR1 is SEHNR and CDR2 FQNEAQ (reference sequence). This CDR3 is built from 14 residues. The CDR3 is CASTPGTSLNEQYF. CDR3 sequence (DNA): TGTGCCAGCACCCCCGGGACTAGCTTGAACGAGCAGTACTTC.

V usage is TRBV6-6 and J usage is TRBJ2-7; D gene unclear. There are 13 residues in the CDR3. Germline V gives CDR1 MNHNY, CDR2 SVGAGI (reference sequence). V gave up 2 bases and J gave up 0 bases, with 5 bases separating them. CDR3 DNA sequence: TGTGCCAGCAGTTACGGAGACTCCTACGAGCAGTACTTC. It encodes CASSYGDSYEQYF.

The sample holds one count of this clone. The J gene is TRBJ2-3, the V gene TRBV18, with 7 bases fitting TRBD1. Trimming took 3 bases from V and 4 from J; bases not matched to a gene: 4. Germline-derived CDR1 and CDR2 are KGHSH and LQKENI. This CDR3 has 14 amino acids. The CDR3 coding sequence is TGTGCCAGCTCACCGGCGCAGGGGGCAGATACGCAGTATTTT. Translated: CASSPAQGADTQYF.

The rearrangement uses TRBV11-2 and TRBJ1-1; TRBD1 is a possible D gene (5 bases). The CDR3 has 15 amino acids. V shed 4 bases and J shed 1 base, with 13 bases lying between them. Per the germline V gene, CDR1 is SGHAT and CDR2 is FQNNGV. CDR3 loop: CASSSPTDPNTEAFF. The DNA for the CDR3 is TGTGCCAGCAGCTCCCCGACAGACCCGAACACTGAAGCTTTCTTT.

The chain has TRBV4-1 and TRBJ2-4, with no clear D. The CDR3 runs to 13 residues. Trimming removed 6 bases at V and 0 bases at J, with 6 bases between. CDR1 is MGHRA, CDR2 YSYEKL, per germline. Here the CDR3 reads CASRDLAKNIQYF. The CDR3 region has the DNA TGCGCCAGCAGAGACTTAGCCAAAAACATTCAGTACTTC.

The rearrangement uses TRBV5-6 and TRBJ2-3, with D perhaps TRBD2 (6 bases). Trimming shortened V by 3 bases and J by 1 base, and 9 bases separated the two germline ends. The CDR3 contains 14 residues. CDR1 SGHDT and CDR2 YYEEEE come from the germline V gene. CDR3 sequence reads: CASSWTTGTDTQYF. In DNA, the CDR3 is TGTGCCAGCAGCTGGACTACCGGCACAGATACGCAGTATTTT.

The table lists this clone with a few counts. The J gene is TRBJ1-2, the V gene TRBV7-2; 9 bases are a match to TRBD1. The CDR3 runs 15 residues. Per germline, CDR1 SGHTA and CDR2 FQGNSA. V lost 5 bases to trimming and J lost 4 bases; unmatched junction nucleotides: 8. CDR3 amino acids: CASSPTAGQGYGYTF. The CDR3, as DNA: TGTGCCAGCAGCCCGACCGCGGGACAGGGCTATGGCTACACCTTC.

The CDR3 here is CASSRDTGGTEAFF. The DNA for the CDR3 is TGCGCCAGCAGTCGGGACACCGGCGGCACTGAAGCTTTCTTT. This chain connects TRBV5-1 to TRBJ1-1; maybe TRBD1 (6 bases). Trimming pared 5 bases from V and 4 bases from J, leaving 15 bases between. From germline, CDR1 is SGHRS and CDR2 YFSETQ. The CDR3 contains 14 residues.

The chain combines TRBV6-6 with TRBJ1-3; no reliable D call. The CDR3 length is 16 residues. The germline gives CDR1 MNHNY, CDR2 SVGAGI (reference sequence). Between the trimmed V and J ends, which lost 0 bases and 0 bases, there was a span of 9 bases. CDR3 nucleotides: TGTGCCAGCAGTTACTCAGGAGTACGCTCTGGAAACACCATATATTTT. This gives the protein CASSYSGVRSGNTIYF.

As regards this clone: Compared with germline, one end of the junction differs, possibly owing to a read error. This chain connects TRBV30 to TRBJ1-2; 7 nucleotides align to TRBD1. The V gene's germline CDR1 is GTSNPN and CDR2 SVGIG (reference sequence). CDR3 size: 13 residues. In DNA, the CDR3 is TGTGCCTGGTGTGTTGGAGGGGGCGGGGGCTACACCTTC. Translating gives CAWCVGGGGGYTF.

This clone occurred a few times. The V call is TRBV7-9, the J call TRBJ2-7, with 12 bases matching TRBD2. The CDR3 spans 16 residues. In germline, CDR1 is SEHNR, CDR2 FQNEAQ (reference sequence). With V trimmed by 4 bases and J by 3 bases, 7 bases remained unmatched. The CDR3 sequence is CASSSVGTSGYYEQYF. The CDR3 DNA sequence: TGTGCCAGCAGCTCTGTCGGGACTAGCGGGTACTACGAGCAGTACTTC.

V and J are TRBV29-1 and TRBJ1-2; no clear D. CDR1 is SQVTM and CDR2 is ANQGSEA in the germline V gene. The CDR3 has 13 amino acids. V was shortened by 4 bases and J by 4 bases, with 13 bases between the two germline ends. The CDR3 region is CSVALSGSYGYTF. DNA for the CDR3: TGCAGCGTTGCCCTATCCGGGAGCTATGGCTACACCTTC.

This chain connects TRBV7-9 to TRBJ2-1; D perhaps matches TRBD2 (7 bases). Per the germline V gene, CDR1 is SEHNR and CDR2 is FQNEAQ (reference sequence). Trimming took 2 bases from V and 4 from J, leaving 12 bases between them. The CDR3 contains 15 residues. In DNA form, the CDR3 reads TGTGCCAGCAGCTTATACAGGGAGGGGTACAATGAGCAGTTCTTC. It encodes CASSLYREGYNEQFF.

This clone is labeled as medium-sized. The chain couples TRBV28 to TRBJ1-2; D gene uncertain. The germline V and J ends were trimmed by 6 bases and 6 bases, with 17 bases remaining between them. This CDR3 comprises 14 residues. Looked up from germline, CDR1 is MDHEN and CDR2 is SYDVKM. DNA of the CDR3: TGTGCCAGCAGACCGACCGCGAGGCGTGATGGCTACACCTTC. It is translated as CASRPTARRDGYTF.

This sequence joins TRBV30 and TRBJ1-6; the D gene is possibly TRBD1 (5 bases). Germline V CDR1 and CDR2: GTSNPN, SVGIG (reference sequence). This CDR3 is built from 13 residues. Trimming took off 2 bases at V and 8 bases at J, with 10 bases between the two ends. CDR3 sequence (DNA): TGTGCCTGGAGTCTTACAGGCGATTCACCCCTCCACTTT. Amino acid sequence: CAWSLTGDSPLHF.

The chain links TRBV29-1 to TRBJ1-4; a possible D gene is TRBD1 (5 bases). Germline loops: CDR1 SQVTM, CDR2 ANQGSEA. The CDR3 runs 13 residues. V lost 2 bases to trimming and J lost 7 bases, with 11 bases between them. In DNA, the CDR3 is TGCAGCGTTGAACTAGGGGCGGCTGAAAAACTGTTTTTT. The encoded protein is CSVELGAAEKLFF.

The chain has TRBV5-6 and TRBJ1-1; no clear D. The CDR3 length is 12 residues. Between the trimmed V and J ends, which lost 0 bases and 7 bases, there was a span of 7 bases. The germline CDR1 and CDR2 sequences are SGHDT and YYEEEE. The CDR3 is CASSLEAGEAFF. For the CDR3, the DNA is TGTGCCAGCAGCTTGGAAGCGGGTGAAGCTTTCTTT.

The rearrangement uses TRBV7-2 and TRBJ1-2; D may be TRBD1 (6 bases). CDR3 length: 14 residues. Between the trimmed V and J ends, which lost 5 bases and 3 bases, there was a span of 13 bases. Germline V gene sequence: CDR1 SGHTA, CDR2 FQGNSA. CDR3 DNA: TGTGCCAGCAGCCCGCCGACAGGCCACTATGGCTACACCTTC. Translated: CASSPPTGHYGYTF.